Listed below are T cell receptor beta chains from one sample, sequenced in a study of T-cell memory formation after mild COVID-19. TCRdb re-called the 5' RACE reads through MiXCR, storing one row per CDR3 protein. In the table there are around 390,000 distinct CDR3 sequences, about 16% of which are singletons. Source material: PBMCs or a T cell subset sorted from them (not recorded which). The receptors shown here come from a man aged 18 to 35 who had mild COVID-19 (a few samples of this study predate the infection). Cell type and time point are not known. Both conserved end residues are part of each CDR3. The order of the fields is D gene, clone size, J gene, V gene, CDR3 protein, CDR3 DNA. The D gene is left open where the match is weak. Size tells how often a clone was seen (once, few, many) or the class of an expanded clone, and some rows leave it out.

D gene: .; clone size: many; J gene: TRBJ2-2; V gene: TRBV7-9; CDR3 protein: CASSFGGSGTPGELFF; CDR3 DNA: TGTGCCAGCAGCTTTGGGGGTTCCGGGACTCCCGGGGAGCTGTTTTTT
D gene: .; clone size: .; J gene: TRBJ2-7; V gene: TRBV5-1; CDR3 protein: CASSFAPGRNEQYF; CDR3 DNA: TGCGCCAGCAGCTTTGCGCCAGGGAGGAACGAGCAGTACTTC
D gene: .; clone size: many; J gene: TRBJ2-1; V gene: TRBV23-1; CDR3 protein: CASSQSPEDCPHNEQFF; CDR3 DNA: TGCGCCAGCAGTCAATCCCCGGAGGATTGCCCCCACAATGAGCAGTTCTTC
D gene: TRBD2; clone size: .; J gene: TRBJ2-3; V gene: TRBV3-1; CDR3 protein: CASSQVRLAGADTQYF; CDR3 DNA: TGTGCCAGCAGCCAAGTCCGGCTAGCGGGGGCAGATACGCAGTATTTT
D gene: .; clone size: .; J gene: TRBJ1-2; V gene: TRBV7-6; CDR3 protein: CASSPRGLLYGYTF; CDR3 DNA: TGTGCCAGCAGCCCAAGAGGACTTCTTTATGGCTACACCTTC
D gene: .; clone size: .; J gene: TRBJ1-2; V gene: TRBV27; CDR3 protein: CASSFTGAVGYTF; CDR3 DNA: TGTGCCAGCAGTTTTACCGGGGCTGTTGGCTACACCTTC
D gene: .; clone size: .; J gene: TRBJ1-6; V gene: TRBV7-2; CDR3 protein: CASSLVGQPSSYNSPLHF; CDR3 DNA: TGTGCCAGCAGCTTAGTAGGGCAGCCGAGCTCCTATAATTCACCCCTCCACTTT
D gene: .; clone size: few; J gene: TRBJ1-5; V gene: TRBV20-1; CDR3 protein: CSAAREFGQPQHF; CDR3 DNA: TGCAGTGCCGCCCGCGAGTTCGGTCAGCCCCAGCATTTT
D gene: .; clone size: few; J gene: TRBJ2-3; V gene: TRBV4-3; CDR3 protein: CASSQDHSHTDTQYF; CDR3 DNA: TGCGCCAGCAGCCAAGACCACAGCCACACAGATACGCAGTATTTT
D gene: TRBD2; clone size: few; J gene: TRBJ2-2; V gene: TRBV5-5; CDR3 protein: CASSLEQREITGELFF; CDR3 DNA: TGTGCCAGCAGCTTGGAACAGCGGGAGATCACCGGGGAGCTGTTTTTT
D gene: .; clone size: once; J gene: TRBJ1-1; V gene: TRBV7-2; CDR3 protein: CASSAGPPNTEAFF; CDR3 DNA: TGTGCCAGCAGCGCGGGACCCCCGAACACTGAAGCTTTCTTT
D gene: .; clone size: few; J gene: TRBJ1-5; V gene: TRBV7-6; CDR3 protein: CASSLGALNQPQHF; CDR3 DNA: TGTGCCAGCAGCTTAGGCGCCCTAAATCAGCCCCAGCATTTT
D gene: TRBD1; clone size: .; J gene: TRBJ1-2; V gene: TRBV29-1; CDR3 protein: CSVEQDRGHYGYTF; CDR3 DNA: TGCAGCGTTGAACAAGACAGGGGGCACTATGGCTACACCTTC
D gene: .; clone size: many; J gene: TRBJ2-5; V gene: TRBV5-6; CDR3 protein: CASSLDMVKTQYF; CDR3 DNA: TGTGCCAGCAGCTTGGACATGGTTAAGACCCAGTACTTC
D gene: TRBD1; clone size: few; J gene: TRBJ1-2; V gene: TRBV5-1; CDR3 protein: CASSLDPGQGNGYTF; CDR3 DNA: TGCGCCAGCAGCTTGGATCCGGGACAGGGTAATGGCTACACCTTC
D gene: .; clone size: .; J gene: TRBJ1-1; V gene: TRBV6-5; CDR3 protein: CASRGRGAERTEAFF; CDR3 DNA: TGTGCCAGCAGAGGCCGAGGGGCAGAGAGGACTGAAGCTTTCTTT
D gene: .; clone size: .; J gene: TRBJ2-7; V gene: TRBV10-3; CDR3 protein: CATRTRPNYEQYF; CDR3 DNA: TGTGCCACTAGGACTCGGCCCAACTACGAGCAGTACTTC